The clone carrying this T cell receptor beta chain turned up a few times. Its antigen is unidentified. A multiplex PCR was run with 60 Vbeta primers and 13 Jbeta primers. Only in-frame clones appear in the TCRdb table, and some are missing; sequencing was by immunoSEQ multiplex PCR. The sample carries over 100,000 clones, under 70% recorded once. This CDR3 comprises 15 residues. Trimming shortened V by 3 bases and J by 1 base, and 13 bases separated the two germline ends. Looked up from germline, CDR1 is SGDLS and CDR2 is YYNGEE. The sample belongs to a study of cytomegalovirus exposure and HLA in healthy donors. Findings and limits, study-wide: A later analysis linked a missense DCLRE1C variant to TCR beta V- and J-gene trimming.

The receptor's source is a man aged 18 to 29 in good health and CMV-seronegative. The chain recombines TRBV9 with TRBJ1-1, with a tentative D call TRBD1 (5 bases). The specimen sequenced was PBMCs. In DNA, the CDR3 is TGTGCCAGCAGCGCCGGGGGATCCCCGAACACTGAAGCTTTCTTT. Protein sequence: CASSAGGSPNTEAFF.